These T cell receptor beta chains were read from a single sample in a study of blood T cell repertoires in COVID-19. Clones were sequenced by immunoSEQ multiplex PCR, and TCRdb holds only the in-frame ones, with some missing. Of around 330,000 clones listed, around 88% are singletons. The sample consisted of peripheral blood. The receptors here all came from a woman aged 25 to 39 with COVID-19, enrolled during active disease. Both conserved end residues are part of each CDR3. Each record gives: D gene, V gene, J gene, clone size, CDR3 DNA, CDR3 protein. A D gene is named only where the DNA matches it firmly. Clone sizes are given selectively: once, few, many, or a class where the clone is expanded.

D gene: -; V gene: TRBV18; J gene: TRBJ2-7; clone size: few; CDR3 DNA: TGTGCCAGCTCACTTACAGGGCAGGTCCACGAGCAGTACTTC; CDR3 protein: CASSLTGQVHEQYF
D gene: -; V gene: TRBV9; J gene: TRBJ2-3; clone size: few; CDR3 DNA: TGTGCCAGCAGCGTGGGCAGACACACAGATACGCAGTATTTT; CDR3 protein: CASSVGRHTDTQYF
D gene: -; V gene: TRBV7-7; J gene: TRBJ2-3; clone size: -; CDR3 DNA: TGTGCCAGCAGCCAAAACTCACAGGAAAGTACGCAGTATTTT; CDR3 protein: CASSQNSQESTQYF
D gene: -; V gene: TRBV2; J gene: TRBJ2-5; clone size: -; CDR3 DNA: TGTGCCAGCGTCTTGGAGCCTGGGGAGACCCAGTACTTC; CDR3 protein: CASVLEPGETQYF
D gene: -; V gene: TRBV30; J gene: TRBJ2-3; clone size: -; CDR3 DNA: TGTGCCTGGAGCGCTAAAGGAGGCACAGATACGCAGTATTTT; CDR3 protein: CAWSAKGGTDTQYF
D gene: TRBD1; V gene: TRBV5-1; J gene: TRBJ2-3; clone size: -; CDR3 DNA: TGCGCCAGCAGCTTGGCAGGGGGCGAGGATACGCAGTATTTT; CDR3 protein: CASSLAGGEDTQYF
D gene: -; V gene: TRBV18; J gene: TRBJ1-2; clone size: -; CDR3 DNA: TGTGCCAGCTCACCAAGCCAGGGGAATGGCTACACCTTC; CDR3 protein: CASSPSQGNGYTF
D gene: -; V gene: TRBV6-5; J gene: TRBJ1-1; clone size: -; CDR3 DNA: TGTGCCAGCAGCCGGAGTACCTCCGGGAAAGCTTTCTTT; CDR3 protein: CASSRSTSGKAFF
D gene: -; V gene: TRBV28; J gene: TRBJ2-3; clone size: -; CDR3 DNA: TGTGCCAGCAGTGCCGGGGGAGAGAGCACAGATACGCAGTATTTT; CDR3 protein: CASSAGGESTDTQYF
D gene: TRBD1; V gene: TRBV11-1; J gene: TRBJ1-2; clone size: -; CDR3 DNA: TGTGCCAGCAGCTTGGGGACAGGGAACTATGGCTACACCTTC; CDR3 protein: CASSLGTGNYGYTF
D gene: TRBD2; V gene: TRBV9; J gene: TRBJ2-3; clone size: -; CDR3 DNA: TGTGCCAGCAGCGTTAGCGGGGGGGCAGATACGCAGTATTTT; CDR3 protein: CASSVSGGADTQYF
D gene: -; V gene: TRBV6-1; J gene: TRBJ1-5; clone size: -; CDR3 DNA: TGTGCCAGCAGTGAAGCCCCCGGGGGTCAGCCCCAGCATTTT; CDR3 protein: CASSEAPGGQPQHF
D gene: -; V gene: TRBV7-2; J gene: TRBJ1-2; clone size: few; CDR3 DNA: TGTGCCAGCAGCCCCGGTCGATATGGCTACACCTTC; CDR3 protein: CASSPGRYGYTF
D gene: TRBD2; V gene: TRBV6-5; J gene: TRBJ2-5; clone size: few; CDR3 DNA: TGTGCCAGCTCGCGGGGGGACCAAGAGACCCAGTACTTC; CDR3 protein: CASSRGDQETQYF
D gene: TRBD1; V gene: TRBV19; J gene: TRBJ2-2; clone size: -; CDR3 DNA: TGTGCCAGTAGGCCGCCGGGACAGGGGTTAGGCGGGGAGCTGTTTTTT; CDR3 protein: CASRPPGQGLGGELFF
D gene: TRBD1; V gene: TRBV2; J gene: TRBJ2-3; clone size: -; CDR3 DNA: TGTGCCAGCAGTATAGACAGGGATGCAGATACGCAGTATTTT; CDR3 protein: CASSIDRDADTQYF
D gene: TRBD1; V gene: TRBV6-5; J gene: TRBJ2-3; clone size: -; CDR3 DNA: TGTGCCAGCAGACCGGGACAGGGACCAGATACGCAGTATTTT; CDR3 protein: CASRPGQGPDTQYF
D gene: -; V gene: TRBV9; J gene: TRBJ1-6; clone size: -; CDR3 DNA: TGTGCCAGCAGCAATCAAAATTCACCCCTCCACTTT; CDR3 protein: CASSNQNSPLHF
D gene: TRBD1; V gene: TRBV28; J gene: TRBJ1-3; clone size: once; CDR3 DNA: TGTGCCAGCAGTTCCCTTGGGACAGGGGGCTCTGGAAACACCATATATTTT; CDR3 protein: CASSSLGTGGSGNTIYF
D gene: -; V gene: TRBV6-4; J gene: TRBJ1-5; clone size: -; CDR3 DNA: TGTGCCAGCAGCCCAGGTAGCAATCAGCCCCAGCATTTT; CDR3 protein: CASSPGSNQPQHF
D gene: -; V gene: TRBV10-2; J gene: TRBJ1-2; clone size: -; CDR3 DNA: TGCGCCAGCAGTGAGGGCAGGGCGGCCTATGGCTACACCTTC; CDR3 protein: CASSEGRAAYGYTF
D gene: -; V gene: TRBV7-2; J gene: TRBJ1-2; clone size: -; CDR3 DNA: TGTGCCAGCAGCTTAGAGACAGGCAACTATGGCTACACCTTC; CDR3 protein: CASSLETGNYGYTF
D gene: -; V gene: TRBV18; J gene: TRBJ2-5; clone size: -; CDR3 DNA: TGTGCCAGCTCACAGTATAGACACAGGGTGATCGTGGAGACCCAGTACTTC; CDR3 protein: CASSQYRHRVIVETQYF
D gene: TRBD1; V gene: TRBV15; J gene: TRBJ1-2; clone size: -; CDR3 DNA: TGTGCCACCGGGGGACAGGGACTAGGCTACACCTTC; CDR3 protein: CATGGQGLGYTF
D gene: -; V gene: TRBV3-1/TRBV3-2; J gene: TRBJ1-5; clone size: -; CDR3 DNA: TGTGCCAGCAGCCCCGGGACACACCAGGGCCAATGGCCCCAGCATTTT; CDR3 protein: CASSPGTHQGQWPQHF
D gene: -; V gene: TRBV28; J gene: TRBJ1-6; clone size: -; CDR3 DNA: TGTGCCAGCAGTTCGGGACACTATAATTCACCCCTCCACTTT; CDR3 protein: CASSSGHYNSPLHF
D gene: -; V gene: TRBV3-1/TRBV3-2; J gene: TRBJ2-7; clone size: -; CDR3 DNA: TGTGCCAGCAGCCAAGATGGCAGGGTCTACGAGCAGTACTTC; CDR3 protein: CASSQDGRVYEQYF
D gene: TRBD1; V gene: TRBV2; J gene: TRBJ2-7; clone size: -; CDR3 DNA: TGTGCCATAGGGACAGGGGAGAGCTACGAGCAGTACTTC; CDR3 protein: CAIGTGESYEQYF
D gene: -; V gene: TRBV4-2; J gene: TRBJ2-3; clone size: -; CDR3 DNA: TGTGCCAGCAGCCCTCAGGGGGCGGGGGATCAAGATACGCAGTATTTT; CDR3 protein: CASSPQGAGDQDTQYF
D gene: TRBD1; V gene: TRBV2; J gene: TRBJ1-1; clone size: -; CDR3 DNA: TGTGCCAGCAGTGGACCCTCCAGGGGGCTCACTGAAGCTTTCTTT; CDR3 protein: CASSGPSRGLTEAFF
D gene: -; V gene: TRBV5-1; J gene: TRBJ2-1; clone size: -; CDR3 DNA: TGCGCCAGCAGAAAGCCCCCTGAGCAGTTCTTC; CDR3 protein: CASRKPPEQFF
D gene: TRBD1; V gene: TRBV3-1/TRBV3-2; J gene: TRBJ2-1; clone size: -; CDR3 DNA: TGTGCCAGCAGCAGACAGGGAAATGAGCAGTTCTTC; CDR3 protein: CASSRQGNEQFF
D gene: -; V gene: TRBV7-2; J gene: TRBJ1-5; clone size: -; CDR3 DNA: TGTGCCAGCAGCTCTTCAGGGCCTCGTCAGCCCCAGCATTTT; CDR3 protein: CASSSSGPRQPQHF
D gene: -; V gene: TRBV14; J gene: TRBJ1-6; clone size: -; CDR3 DNA: TGTGCCAGCAGCCAAGAGTTCAGGGGCCCCCTCCACTTT; CDR3 protein: CASSQEFRGPLHF
D gene: TRBD1; V gene: TRBV18; J gene: TRBJ1-2; clone size: -; CDR3 DNA: TGTGCCAGCTCACACCCGGACAGGGACTACACCTTC; CDR3 protein: CASSHPDRDYTF
D gene: -; V gene: TRBV7-2; J gene: TRBJ1-1; clone size: -; CDR3 DNA: TGTGCCAGCAGCTTAGTAGGGGTCCCGGGTACTGAAGCTTTCTTT; CDR3 protein: CASSLVGVPGTEAFF
D gene: -; V gene: TRBV7-9; J gene: TRBJ2-1; clone size: -; CDR3 DNA: TGTGCCAGCAGCTTATTTTATATGGGCGGGCATAACTCCTACAATGAGCAGTTCTTC; CDR3 protein: CASSLFYMGGHNSYNEQFF
D gene: -; V gene: TRBV6-5; J gene: TRBJ1-2; clone size: -; CDR3 DNA: TGTGCCGCGCGGAGGAACTATGGCTACACCTTC; CDR3 protein: CAARRNYGYTF
D gene: -; V gene: TRBV7-9; J gene: TRBJ2-1; clone size: -; CDR3 DNA: TGTGCCAGCAGGCCCCCGACGGGGGTACACTACAATGAGCAGTTCTTC; CDR3 protein: CASRPPTGVHYNEQFF
D gene: -; V gene: TRBV13; J gene: TRBJ1-2; clone size: -; CDR3 DNA: TGTGCCAGCAGCTTAGGGGAGGTTTCTAACTATGGCTACACCTTC; CDR3 protein: CASSLGEVSNYGYTF
D gene: TRBD1; V gene: TRBV28; J gene: TRBJ1-1; clone size: -; CDR3 DNA: TGTGCCAGCGGGACAGGGGTTGAAGCTTTCTTT; CDR3 protein: CASGTGVEAFF
D gene: TRBD2; V gene: TRBV7-9; J gene: TRBJ2-1; clone size: few; CDR3 DNA: TGTGCCAGCAGCTCGCTACTAGCGGGGGGCTATGAGCAGTTCTTC; CDR3 protein: CASSSLLAGGYEQFF
D gene: -; V gene: TRBV15; J gene: TRBJ2-1; clone size: -; CDR3 DNA: TGTGCCACCAGCATTAATTCGGGCGGGCAATTCTACAATGAGCAGTTCTTC; CDR3 protein: CATSINSGGQFYNEQFF
D gene: -; V gene: TRBV7-2; J gene: TRBJ2-1; clone size: -; CDR3 DNA: TGTGCCAGCAGCGTTGCGGGCCGTAGCTCCTACAATGAGCAGTTCTTC; CDR3 protein: CASSVAGRSSYNEQFF
D gene: -; V gene: TRBV19; J gene: TRBJ2-7; clone size: -; CDR3 DNA: TGTGCCAGTAGTATGGGTCAGGGGACCGCCTACGAGCAGTACTTC; CDR3 protein: CASSMGQGTAYEQYF
D gene: TRBD2; V gene: TRBV11-3; J gene: TRBJ2-7; clone size: -; CDR3 DNA: TGTGCCAGCAGCCCCCGGGGTAGCGGGGTCCACGAGCAGTACTTC; CDR3 protein: CASSPRGSGVHEQYF
D gene: -; V gene: TRBV7-2; J gene: TRBJ1-2; clone size: -; CDR3 DNA: TGTGCCAGCAGCCTCCAGCTCGGGGTTAACTATGGCTACACCTTC; CDR3 protein: CASSLQLGVNYGYTF
D gene: -; V gene: TRBV9; J gene: TRBJ1-6; clone size: -; CDR3 DNA: TGTGCCAGCAGCCCGAGGACAGCCAATTCACCCCTCCACTTT; CDR3 protein: CASSPRTANSPLHF
D gene: -; V gene: TRBV29-1; J gene: TRBJ2-5; clone size: -; CDR3 DNA: TGCAGTACTCCGGACAGCCGACTCCAAGAGACCCAGTACTTC; CDR3 protein: CSTPDSRLQETQYF
D gene: -; V gene: TRBV7-2; J gene: TRBJ1-2; clone size: -; CDR3 DNA: TGTGCCAGCAGCTTAGTGGCGGCAGCAGGCTACACCTTC; CDR3 protein: CASSLVAAAGYTF
D gene: TRBD1; V gene: TRBV19; J gene: TRBJ2-3; clone size: -; CDR3 DNA: TGTGCCAGTAGCGATACCGCGACAGGGTTGAGCACAGATACGCAGTATTTT; CDR3 protein: CASSDTATGLSTDTQYF
D gene: -; V gene: TRBV30; J gene: TRBJ1-2; clone size: -; CDR3 DNA: TGTGCCTGGAGTGTTCCCGATGGCTACACCTTC; CDR3 protein: CAWSVPDGYTF
D gene: -; V gene: TRBV4-1; J gene: TRBJ1-2; clone size: -; CDR3 DNA: TGCGCCAGCAGCCAAGGACGAGTGGGCGGCTACACCTTC; CDR3 protein: CASSQGRVGGYTF
D gene: TRBD2; V gene: TRBV7-3; J gene: TRBJ2-3; clone size: -; CDR3 DNA: TGTGCCAGCAGCTTAAGCGGGGGGATGGATACGCAGTATTTT; CDR3 protein: CASSLSGGMDTQYF
D gene: -; V gene: TRBV5-1; J gene: TRBJ2-5; clone size: -; CDR3 DNA: TGCGCCAGCAGCTTGTGGACGGGGGAGACCCAGTACTTC; CDR3 protein: CASSLWTGETQYF